The 20 T cell receptor beta chains below all came from one sample that was sequenced in a study of T cells in Graves' hyperthyroidism and ophthalmopathy. Amplified regions were TCR beta CDR3 sequences from RNA transcripts. With the HTBI primer set, the TCR CDR3 went through a first round of RT-PCR. One entry per CDR3 protein, called by TCRdb with MiXCR from the multiplex PCR reads. The data show more than 300,000 distinct CDR3 sequences, about 18% seen once. Sequenced input: blood. All receptors derive from a man aged 18 to 30 with Graves' ophthalmopathy.

This clonotype was counted many times. The chain links TRBV12-3 or TRBV12-4 to TRBJ1-1, with D maybe TRBD1 (5 bases). This CDR3 has 15 amino acids. Trimming left V 5 bases short and J 1 base short, with 14 bases between. CDR3 nucleotide sequence: TGTGCCAGCAGTCGAACTACAAGGGGGAACACTGAAGCTTTCTTT. It codes for CASSRTTRGNTEAFF.

This clonotype occurred many times. The chain links TRBV7-8 to TRBJ1-1; D is uncertain. The CDR3 runs 15 residues. V was clipped by 1 base and J by 2 bases, with 11 bases between them. Germline V gives CDR1 SGHVS, CDR2 FQNEAQ. The CDR3 sequence: CASSLGRVENTEAFF. For the CDR3, the DNA is TGTGCCAGCAGCTTAGGTCGGGTGGAAAACACTGAAGCTTTCTTT.

This clonotype was recorded at least ten times. The rearrangement links TRBV7-8 to TRBJ1-2, with 9 bases matching TRBD1. Germline CDR1 and CDR2: SGHVS and FQNEAQ. The CDR3 is 13 amino acids. The V segment lost 6 bases and the J segment 4 bases; nucleotides outside the gene matches: 3. CDR3 sequence (DNA): TGTGCCAGCAGAGACAGGGGGTCCTATGGCTACACCTTC. This codes for CASRDRGSYGYTF.

The sample holds many counts of this clonotype. J is TRBJ2-7 and V is TRBV7-9; D is undetermined. The germline V and J ends were trimmed by 5 bases and 3 bases, with 11 bases remaining between them. CDR3 length: 13 amino acids. Germline assignment: CDR1 SEHNR and CDR2 FQNEAQ (reference sequence). In nucleotides, the CDR3 is TGTGCCAGCAGCCCCCCGGTAAGCTACGAGCAGTACTTC. This translates into CASSPPVSYEQYF.

This clonotype was counted ten times or more. The gene calls are TRBV15 and TRBJ2-7; tentatively, D is TRBD1 (6 bases). Trimming left V 2 bases short and J 2 bases short, with 13 bases between. The CDR3 runs to 15 residues. The germline gives CDR1 LNHNV, CDR2 YYDKDF (reference sequence). CDR3 in amino acids: CATSRQGWVPYEQYF. The CDR3 nucleotides read TGTGCCACCAGCAGACAGGGGTGGGTACCCTACGAGCAGTACTTC.

The chain couples TRBV5-1 to TRBJ2-5; maybe TRBD2 (6 bases). This CDR3 region has 14 residues. Trimming cost V 1 base and J 4 bases, with 11 bases left between them. Germline CDR1 is SGHRS and CDR2 is YFSETQ. DNA for the CDR3: TGCGCCAGCAGCTTGCCGGGGGTGCGAGAGACCCAGTACTTC. Its translation: CASSLPGVRETQYF. The complete variable domain, with remaining parts taken from reference TRBV5-1 and TRBJ2-5, reads KAGVTQTPRYLIKTRGQQVTLSCSPISGHRSVSWYQQTPGQGLQFLFEYFSETQRNKGNFPGRFSGRQFSNSRSEMNVSTLELGDSALYLCASSLPGVRETQYFGPGTRLLVL.

This clonotype was detected a few times. The junction departs from the called germline gene at one end, perhaps through a read error. The rearrangement uses TRBV28 and TRBJ2-7; a possible D gene is TRBD2 (5 bases). This CDR3 has 13 amino acids. Germline V gene data show CDR1 as MDHEN and CDR2 as SYDVKM. The DNA for the CDR3 is TGTGCCAGCAGCCTTGGACGGCTTGGGGAGCGGTACTTC. Translation: CASSLGRLGERYF.

This clonotype was seen ten or more times. This sequence joins TRBV6-1 and TRBJ2-1, with a possible D match to TRBD2 (5 bases). The CDR3 loop spans 14 amino acids. The germline V gene encodes CDR1 MNHNS and CDR2 SASEGT. V was trimmed by 5 bases and J by 12 bases, leaving 20 bases between them. CDR3 residues: CASSRSGNPRGQFF. CDR3 coding DNA: TGTGCCAGCAGTCGTTCCGGGAACCCAAGAGGGCAGTTCTTC.

This clonotype appeared a few times. This chain connects TRBV6-1 to TRBJ1-6, with 8 bases lining up with TRBD1. This CDR3 spans 15 amino acids. The J segment lost 9 bases and the V segment lost 5 bases, leaving 9 bases of the junction unmatched. Germline CDR1 reads MNHNS; CDR2 reads SASEGT. The CDR3: CASSLDRVESSPLHF. Here the CDR3 DNA reads TGTGCCAGCAGTTTGGACAGGGTGGAGAGTTCACCCCTCCACTTT.

CDR3 nucleotide sequence: TGTGCCATCAGAACAGGGGTCGGGGAGGGGACTGAAGCTTTCTTT. Protein sequence: CAIRTGVGEGTEAFF. This chain joins TRBV2 and TRBJ1-1, with 7 positions matching TRBD1. CDR3 length: 15 residues. Germline V lookup: CDR1 SNHLY, CDR2 FYNNEI. Unmatched junction bases numbered 16, after V lost 10 bases and J lost 5 bases.

V gene TRBV24-1 combines with J gene TRBJ2-1; 9 nucleotides line up with TRBD1. V dropped 1 base and J dropped 6; count of bases not matched to a gene: 3. CDR3 length equals 15 residues. Germline V CDR1 and CDR2: KGHDR, SFDVKD. Written as DNA, the CDR3 is TGTGCCACCAGTGATTTCGGGACAGGGTTCAATGAGCAGTTCTTC. This translates into CATSDFGTGFNEQFF.

The rearrangement uses TRBV29-1 and TRBJ1-2, with D maybe TRBD1 (5 bases). Germline CDR1 SQVTM, CDR2 ANQGSEA. V dropped 7 bases and J dropped 1 base, with 13 bases sitting between them. CDR3 size: 13 residues. The CDR3 region has the DNA TGCAGCGCACAGGTCGACCTTAACTATGGCTACACCTTC. Translated, it gives CSAQVDLNYGYTF.

In the case of this clonotype: A much larger clone lies one base from this, so it may be a read error. The rearrangement uses TRBV5-1 and TRBJ2-2, with D uncertain. CDR3 size: 14 residues. CDR1 is SGHRS, CDR2 YFSETQ, per germline. With 10 bases removed from V and 1 base from J, the gap between germline ends came to 14 bases. The CDR3 sequence: CAGTSGLNTGELFF. The CDR3 nucleotides are TGCGCCGGCACGTCCGGATTGAACACCGGGGAGCTGTTTTTT.

This clonotype was recorded at least ten times. The V gene is TRBV20-1, the J gene TRBJ2-1; the match to TRBD1 covers 9 bases. V was clipped by 7 bases and J by 8 bases; unmatched bases: 6. Germline V lookup: CDR1 DFQATT, CDR2 SNEGSKA (reference sequence). CDR3 size: 12 residues. DNA of the CDR3: TGCAGTGAAAACAGGGGGCAAGATGAGCAGTTCTTC. Translating gives CSENRGQDEQFF.

V gene TRBV20-1 combines with J gene TRBJ1-1, with 9 positions matching TRBD1. CDR1 and CDR2 (germline): DFQATT, SNEGSKA (reference sequence). This CDR3 spans 14 amino acids. V lost 6 bases, J lost 1 base, and 6 bases stayed unmatched. The CDR3 loop reads CSAPDRGGNTEAFF. The CDR3 nucleotides are TGCAGTGCGCCGGACAGGGGCGGGAACACTGAAGCTTTCTTT.

This clonotype was seen many times. The chain couples TRBV7-3 to TRBJ2-3; unclear D gene. Trimming removed 5 bases from V and 1 base from J, with 4 bases in between. The germline CDR1 and CDR2 sequences are SGHTA and FQGTGA. CDR3 length: 12 residues. The CDR3 is CASSDRTDTQYF. As DNA, the CDR3 is TGTGCCAGCAGCGACCGCACAGATACGCAGTATTTT.

This clonotype was detected many times. J is TRBJ1-2 and V is TRBV6-1; D remains unclear. Trimming took 1 base from V and 5 from J, leaving 8 bases between them. From germline, CDR1 is MNHNS and CDR2 SASEGT. This CDR3 is built from 13 residues. The CDR3 DNA is TGTGCCAGCAGTGAAGACGGATTATATGGCTACACCTTC. This sequence encodes CASSEDGLYGYTF.

Remarks on this clonotype: A much larger clone differs by one base, so this may be a read error. The CDR3 sequence is CSARDEVGAGNQPQHF. The DNA for the CDR3 is TGCAGTGCTAGGGACGAGGTAGGGGCGGGCAATCAGCCCCAGCATTTT. This chain links TRBV20-1 with TRBJ1-5; the D gene is possibly TRBD1 (5 bases). The CDR3 has 16 residues. The germline CDR1 and CDR2 sequences are DFQATT and SNEGSKA (reference sequence). V was pared by 3 bases and J by 2 bases, with 17 bases between.

This clonotype has a count of ten or more. V and J are TRBV12-3 or TRBV12-4 and TRBJ2-1; D possibly corresponds to TRBD1 (8 bases). Trimming removed 8 bases from V and 7 bases from J, with 15 bases in between. CDR3 length: 13 residues. DNA of the CDR3: TGTGCCAGCGGCAGGGGGCGGGGGAATGAGCAGTTCTTC. Encoded protein: CASGRGRGNEQFF.

This clonotype was counted many times. The V gene is TRBV9, the J gene TRBJ1-2; D possibly corresponds to TRBD1 (5 bases). Germline assignment: CDR1 SGDLS and CDR2 YYNGEE. V was trimmed by 3 bases and J by 3 bases, leaving 15 bases between them. This CDR3 is 15 amino acids long. CDR3 sequence (DNA): TGTGCCAGCAGCGCCGCAGGGATCCGGGACTATGGCTACACCTTC. This codes for CASSAAGIRDYGYTF.